This T cell receptor beta chain was found in a study of T-cell reconstitution after alpha-beta-depleted transplantation in children (dated by TCRdb to 2016 to 2017). Notes on the research overall: Using TCR repertoire profiling, the study quantitatively followed how T-cell immune reconstitution unfolded in children after TCRalphabeta/CD19-depleted allogeneic hematopoietic cell transplantation. Overall study outcomes, separate from this receptor: Hyperexpanded clone frequencies declined over subsequent months; after one year, T-cell counts and TCRbeta diversity were mostly attributed to newly produced T cells. In some patients, high TCRbeta diversity at day 60 was attributed to recipient T cells and intrathymic progenitors that had survived conditioning. The apparently early alphabetaT-cell count recovery about two months after transplant was reportedly dependent on only several hundred rapidly expanded clones derived from non-depleted graft cells.

Reading from cysteine to phenylalanine, the CDR3 counts 15 amino acids. Solely the CDR3 DNA is kept, with 45 bases framed from the first base. The germline V gene supplies CDR1 SGHVS and CDR2 FNYEAQ. Clipping removes 1 base from V and 3 bases from J, with 5 as the unmatched junction base count. This clonotype was recorded many times. The antigen this receptor binds is unknown. Base qualities are not at hand, and no much larger clone is one base apart. The library was built by means of PCR. Sequencing was carried out with an Illumina HiSeq 2500. TCR library preparation used molecular barcoding, with unique molecular identifiers applied to normalize quantification of the TCRbeta repertoire. TCRdb cleaned the public reads at Q25 with fastp, built clones with MiXCR and kept in-frame beta chains. Entries that share a CDR3 protein sequence are merged under the most common genes and DNA. This sample is represented by 700,000 to 950,000 distinct CDR3 sequences; about 16% of them were singletons. The leading ten clones occupy under 6% of the sample.

The treatment or condition label, read with the paper, signifies: allogeneic hematopoietic cell transplantation with graft depleted of TCRalphabeta T cells and CD19 B cells. Transplant recipients were children who received TCRalphabeta/CD19-depleted allogeneic hematopoietic cell grafts. This chain joins TRBV7-6 to TRBJ2-7; 8 middle bases align to TRBD2. The clonotype comes from a male patient under 18 who had a stem cell transplant for acute lymphoblastic leukemia, so the T cells may come from the graft donor. Sample: PBMCs, mostly from graft donor cells, taken 360 days after TCRalphabeta/CD19-depleted stem cell transplant. The DNA sequence is as follows: TGTGCCAGCAGCTTAGTTAAAGGGACTAGCTACGAGCAGTACTTC. It specifies CASSLVKGTSYEQYF.